A single sample is the source of the 18 T cell receptor beta chains below, sequenced in a study of cytomegalovirus exposure and HLA in healthy donors. The study ran its PCR with 60 Vbeta and 13 Jbeta primers. Here immunoSEQ multiplex PCR was the method, and the copy in TCRdb shows in-frame clones only, minus some. Of roughly 130,000 clones listed, over 70% are singletons. What was sequenced was PBMCs. The receptors originated from a woman aged 40 to 50 in good health and CMV-seronegative.

This rearrangement joins TRBV27 to TRBJ1-2; 8 bases map to TRBD1. CDR3 length: 14 amino acids. V trimming: 3 bases; J trimming: 7 bases; junction bases outside the gene matches: 7. Germline V CDR1 and CDR2: MNHEY, SMNVEV (reference sequence). The CDR3 protein is CASSFVDRASGYTF. The CDR3 DNA reads TGTGCCAGCAGTTTTGTGGACAGGGCCTCTGGCTACACCTTC.

This chain links TRBV5-6 with TRBJ2-7, with D tentatively TRBD1 (6 bases). The CDR3 consists of 14 residues. Trimming cost V 6 bases and J 2 bases, with 15 bases left between them. The germline CDR1 and CDR2 sequences are SGHDT and YYEEEE. CDR3 coding DNA: TGTGCCAGCACCCGACAGGTGTACCCCTACGAGCAGTACTTC. Translated, it gives CASTRQVYPYEQYF.

This chain connects TRBV7-2 to TRBJ2-7; possibly TRBD2 for D (6 bases). V shed 5 bases and J shed 2 bases, with 13 bases lying between them. This CDR3 is built from 14 residues. CDR1 SGHTA and CDR2 FQGNSA come from the germline V gene. CDR3 region: CASSTDYPPYEQYF. The CDR3 nucleotides read TGTGCCAGCAGCACGGACTACCCACCCTACGAGCAGTACTTC.

V usage is TRBV9 and J usage is TRBJ1-2; no reliable D call. The CDR3 sequence is 14 residues long. Trimming shortened V by 4 bases and J by 8 bases, and 18 bases separated the two germline ends. Germline CDR1 SGDLS, CDR2 YYNGEE. CDR3 sequence reads: CASSPPAGMGGYTF. CDR3 nucleotide sequence: TGTGCCAGCAGCCCCCCGGCGGGGATGGGAGGCTACACCTTC.

The J gene is TRBJ2-7, the V gene TRBV6-6, with D maybe TRBD1 (6 bases). CDR1 and CDR2 (germline): MNHNY, SVGAGI (reference sequence). The germline V and J ends were trimmed by 1 base and 6 bases, with 10 bases remaining between them. This CDR3 is built from 13 residues. As DNA, the CDR3 is TGTGCCAGCAGTTACTTTGGGGGCCCCGAGCAGTACTTC. Protein: CASSYFGGPEQYF.

The chain is built from TRBV5-1 and TRBJ2-4; 11 bases match TRBD1. This CDR3 is 14 amino acids long. With 4 bases clipped from V and 6 bases from J, the junction kept 3 bases outside the gene matches. CDR1 and CDR2 from the germline V gene are SGHRS and YFSETQ. The CDR3 sequence: CASSGGQGVNIQYF. The CDR3 DNA reads TGCGCCAGCAGCGGGGGACAGGGGGTAAACATTCAGTACTTC.

This chain uses TRBV7-8 with TRBJ2-2; D remains unclear. The CDR3 length is 14 residues. Between the trimmed V and J ends, which lost 1 base and 5 bases, there was a span of 8 bases. Germline assignment: CDR1 SGHVS and CDR2 FQNEAQ. The CDR3 nucleotides read TGTGCCAGCAGCTTAGAGAGAGTAACCGGGGAGCTGTTTTTT. Translation gives CASSLERVTGELFF.

A note on this clone: The missing conserved phenylalanine or tryptophan at the end of this CDR3 makes a read error likely. V gene TRBV14 combines with J gene TRBJ1-1; D is unclear. Germline loops: CDR1 SGHDN, CDR2 FVKESK. CDR3 length: 12 residues. V gave up 5 bases and J gave up 4 bases, with 8 bases separating them. DNA of the CDR3: TGTGCCAGCAGCGTGGCGGCCACTGAAGCTTTCCTT. Translation: CASSVAATEAFL.

This chain uses TRBV30 with TRBJ2-3; TRBD2 is a possible D gene (5 bases). The V and J ends lost 5 bases and 5 bases respectively, with 11 bases between them. Germline V lookup: CDR1 GTSNPN, CDR2 SVGIG (reference sequence). There are 12 residues in the CDR3. The chain's CDR3 is CAWANSGDTQYF. The CDR3 nucleotides read TGTGCCTGGGCCAACAGCGGAGATACGCAGTATTTT.

The J gene is TRBJ1-1, the V gene TRBV7-9, with D possibly matching TRBD1 (6 bases). Germline CDR1 SEHNR, CDR2 FQNEAQ (reference sequence). The CDR3 has 15 residues. Between the trimmed V and J ends, which lost 6 bases and 2 bases, there was a span of 16 bases. The CDR3 region is CASSTGTNLNTEAFF. As DNA, the CDR3 is TGTGCCAGCAGTACCGGGACAAACCTCAACACTGAAGCTTTCTTT.

This clone was seen more than once but under ten times. The rearrangement links TRBV28 to TRBJ1-2; D is ambiguous. From germline, CDR1 is MDHEN and CDR2 SYDVKM. The CDR3 sequence is 14 residues long. V dropped 2 bases and J dropped 4 bases, with 11 bases sitting between them. The CDR3 loop is CASSLGQTVYGYTF. CDR3 nucleotides: TGTGCCAGCAGTTTAGGGCAGACCGTCTATGGCTACACCTTC.

The chain joins TRBV27 to TRBJ1-1; weak D call: TRBD1 (5 bases). CDR3 length equals 16 residues. Germline V lookup: CDR1 MNHEY, CDR2 SMNVEV (reference sequence). Deletions cut 2 bases from V and 2 bases from J, with 15 bases between. The CDR3 DNA reads TGTGCCAGCAGTTTAGGGGGGTTGGGGAGAAACACTGAAGCTTTCTTT. It codes for CASSLGGLGRNTEAFF.

Worth noting for this clone: An end of the junction does not agree with germline; a read error may underlie this. The V gene is TRBV19, the J gene TRBJ2-4; no reliable D call. Germline CDR1 is LNHDA and CDR2 is SQIVND (reference sequence). This CDR3 has 11 amino acids. The CDR3 is CASRWNNSQYF. DNA of the CDR3: TGTGCCAGTAGATGGAATAACAGTCAGTACTTC.

The gene calls are TRBV7-9 and TRBJ2-3, with TRBD2 matching over 9 bases. Trimming cost V 2 bases and J 9 bases; bases outside gene matches: 15. CDR3 size: 17 residues. Germline loops: CDR1 SEHNR, CDR2 FQNEAQ (reference sequence). CDR3 nucleotides: TGTGCCAGCAGCTTAAAGGCCGGGACTAGCTCCGCCAGCACGCAGTATTTT. Its translation: CASSLKAGTSSASTQYF.

The table lists this clone with a few counts. The chain joins TRBV5-1 to TRBJ1-1; tentatively, D is TRBD1 (6 bases). Trimming took 3 bases from V and 8 from J, leaving 17 bases between them. CDR1 and CDR2 from the germline V gene are SGHRS and YFSETQ. The CDR3 contains 14 residues. The CDR3 region has the DNA TGCGCCAGCAGCTCCTCACGGGGGGCTGGAGAAGCTTTCTTT. Protein sequence: CASSSSRGAGEAFF.

The CDR3 loop reads CASSGGRTGLSSLYGYTF. The CDR3 DNA reads as TGTGCCAGCAGTGGGGGTCGGACAGGGCTGAGTTCCTTATATGGCTACACCTTC. The chain joins TRBV25-1 to TRBJ1-2; 8 bases fit TRBD1. This CDR3 spans 18 amino acids. Germline values: CDR1 MGHDK, CDR2 SYGVNS. The junction had 18 bases not matched to a gene; V was cut back by 4 bases and J by 5 bases.

This rearrangement joins TRBV30 to TRBJ2-1, with 13 nucleotides matching TRBD2. The CDR3 spans 16 residues. Germline CDR1 reads GTSNPN; CDR2 reads SVGIG (reference sequence). J was trimmed by 8 bases and V by 0 bases; bases with no gene match: 7. The CDR3: CAWSVVRTSGSHEQFF. The CDR3 DNA sequence: TGTGCCTGGAGTGTGGTGAGGACTAGCGGGAGCCATGAGCAGTTCTTC. Complete variable domain (other parts from reference TRBV30 and TRBJ2-1): SQTIHQWPATLVQPVGSPLSLECTVEGTSNPNLYWYRQAAGRGLQLLFYSVGIGQISSEVPQNLSASRPQDRQFILSSKKLLLSDSGFYLCAWSVVRTSGSHEQFFGPGTRLTVL.

This clone was seen just once. The chain carries TRBV7-9 and TRBJ2-2, with 8 nucleotides matching TRBD1. V was pared by 5 bases and J by 3 bases, with 5 bases of the junction left unmatched. CDR3 length equals 15 residues. Germline CDR1 is SEHNR and CDR2 is FQNEAQ (reference sequence). This CDR3 is CASSTTGVDTGELFF. The CDR3 DNA sequence: TGTGCCAGCAGCACGACAGGGGTGGACACCGGGGAGCTGTTTTTT.